These 2 T cell receptor beta chains originate from one sample sequenced in a study of regulatory T cells in long-lasting Graves disease. Arm-PCR with iRepertoire HTBI primers amplified the CDR3 regions for these TCR beta libraries. In TCRdb, the multiplex PCR reads were re-called with MiXCR into one record per CDR3 protein. The sample gives 420,000 or so distinct CDR3 sequences, around 17% of which show up once; 20% to 25% is in the top ten. Time point indicated: newly diagnosed GD, antithyroid drugs for less than 3 months. Isolated PBMC RNA provided the starting material for the TCR library. The same data also contributed to another study, on T cells in Graves' hyperthyroidism and ophthalmopathy.

This material consisted of peripheral blood mononuclear cells (PBMCs), taken at new diagnosis, from a patient treated with antithyroid drugs. The receptors shown here come from a woman aged 18-29 years with Graves disease.

This clonotype was counted only a few times. The chain joins TRBV19 to TRBJ2-3; D is perhaps TRBD1 (5 bases). Trimming took off 5 bases at V and 4 bases at J, with 19 bases between the two ends. This CDR3 has 16 residues. Germline values: CDR1 LNHDA, CDR2 SQIVND (reference sequence). The CDR3 sequence: CASSQEQAFVPDTQYF. Written as DNA, the CDR3 is TGTGCCAGTAGTCAAGAACAGGCGTTTGTTCCAGATACGCAGTATTTT.

The chain recombines TRBV24-1 with TRBJ2-1; 11 nucleotides match TRBD2. This CDR3 comprises 16 residues. Germline CDR1 is KGHDR and CDR2 is SFDVKD. V lost 3 bases and J lost 4; bases outside the gene matches: 4. The CDR3 spells CATSDTGTSGYNEQFF. CDR3 nucleotides: TGTGCCACCAGTGATACCGGGACTAGCGGATACAATGAGCAGTTCTTC.